What follows are 7 T cell receptor beta chains derived from one specimen sequenced in a study of T cells in localized non-small cell lung cancer. Generated by immunoSEQ multiplex PCR, the TCRdb table keeps only in-frame clones and is missing some. The table lists some 5,900 clones, around a quarter of them singletons, with approximately 4.6% in the top ten. The sequencing used lung tumor tissue, collected before any cancer treatment. All receptors derive from a female donor of 60 years or more with stage I lung adenocarcinoma.

In nucleotides, the CDR3 is TGTGCCAGTTCCGGCTCCTATAATTCACCCCTCCACTTT. It encodes CASSGSYNSPLHF. The chain employs TRBV19 and TRBJ1-6; no definite D call. Germline V CDR1 and CDR2: LNHDA, SQIVND (reference sequence). The length of the CDR3 is 13 residues. The V and J ends lost 8 bases and 0 bases respectively, with 5 bases between them. Using reference TRBV19 and TRBJ1-6 for the parts outside the CDR3, the full variable domain is DGGITQSPKYLFRKEGQNVTLSCEQNLNHDAMYWYRQDPGQGLRLIYYSQIVNDFQKGDIAEGYSVSREKKESFPLTVTSAQKNPTAFYLCASSGSYNSPLHFGNGTRLTVT.

This clone occurred a few times. The V gene is TRBV6-8, the J gene TRBJ2-1; 8 bases fit TRBD1. The CDR3 runs to 13 residues. Trimming removed 5 bases from V and 6 bases from J; junction bases left unmatched: 3. Germline V lookup: CDR1 MNHGY, CDR2 SAAAGT. Here the CDR3 reads CASSAQGGNEQFF. The CDR3 DNA sequence: TGTGCCAGCAGTGCACAGGGGGGCAATGAGCAGTTCTTC.

The chain couples TRBV18 to TRBJ2-7, with 7 bases identical to TRBD1. Germline CDR1 KGHSH, CDR2 LQKENI. The CDR3 is 13 amino acids. The trim removed 9 bases at V and 3 bases at J, leaving 8 bases unmatched. In DNA, the CDR3 is TGTGCCAGTTCGGAAGACAGGGTCTACGAGCAGTACTTC. Its protein product is CASSEDRVYEQYF.

This clone was seen only a few times. The chain recombines TRBV11-3 with TRBJ2-5; D is perhaps TRBD1 or TRBD2 (5 bases each). Germline-derived CDR1 and CDR2 are SGHNT and YENEEA. The V and J ends lost 5 bases and 2 bases respectively, with 12 bases between them. The CDR3 extends over 14 amino acids. CDR3 coding DNA: TGTGCCAGCAGCCATCGGGGCCTACAAGAGACCCAGTACTTC. It translates to CASSHRGLQETQYF.

The rearrangement joins TRBV10-2 to TRBJ1-1; D may be TRBD1 (5 bases). The CDR3 runs 12 residues. Germline CDR1 and CDR2: WSHSY and SAAADI. V was clipped by 7 bases and J by 8 bases, with 14 bases between them. The CDR3 here is CASTDGGAEAFF. The CDR3 nucleotides read TGCGCCAGCACCGATGGAGGGGCAGAAGCTTTCTTT.

This clone rates as medium-sized (0.01 to 0.1%). This rearrangement joins TRBV11-3 to TRBJ2-5; 9 bases line up with TRBD1. V shed 5 bases and J 5 bases; nucleotides not matched to a gene: 6. The CDR3 sequence is 14 residues long. The germline V gene encodes CDR1 SGHNT and CDR2 YENEEA. In DNA, the CDR3 is TGTGCCAGCAGCCCCTGGGACAGGGAGGAGACCCAGTACTTC. Its translation: CASSPWDREETQYF.

Within the sample, this clone is medium-sized. This rearrangement joins TRBV6-8 to TRBJ2-7, with 8 nucleotides matching TRBD1. The junction had 9 bases not matched to a gene; V was cut back by 6 bases and J by 11 bases. Germline V lookup: CDR1 MNHGY, CDR2 SAAAGT. This CDR3 region has 12 residues. DNA for the CDR3: TGTGCCAGCAGCCAGGGGGCGGAGGTGAAGTACTTC. Its protein product is CASSQGAEVKYF.